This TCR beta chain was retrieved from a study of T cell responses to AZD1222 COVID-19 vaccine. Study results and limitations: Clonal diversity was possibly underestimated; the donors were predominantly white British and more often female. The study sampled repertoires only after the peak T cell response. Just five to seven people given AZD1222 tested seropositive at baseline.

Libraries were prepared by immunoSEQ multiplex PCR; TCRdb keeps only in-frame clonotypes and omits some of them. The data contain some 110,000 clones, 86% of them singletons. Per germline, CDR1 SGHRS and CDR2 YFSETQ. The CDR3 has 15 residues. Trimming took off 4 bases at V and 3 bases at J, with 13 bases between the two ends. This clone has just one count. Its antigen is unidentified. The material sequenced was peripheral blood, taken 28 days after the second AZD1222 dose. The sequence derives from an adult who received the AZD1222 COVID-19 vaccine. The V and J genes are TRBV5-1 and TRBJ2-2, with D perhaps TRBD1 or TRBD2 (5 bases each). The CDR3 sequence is CASSVDGTDTGELFF. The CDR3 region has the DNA TGCGCCAGCAGCGTCGACGGGACGGACACCGGGGAGCTGTTTTTT.